The entry that follows covers one TCR beta chain sequence. Assay: immunoSEQ multiplex PCR; the TCRdb copy retains only in-frame clones and omits some. Among about 190,000 clones listed, 87% were seen once. The data originate from a study of blood T cell repertoires in COVID-19. Study background: The origin of the acute and convalescent COVID-19 samples was the United States, Italy and Spain.

Material: peripheral blood. The clonotype comes from a woman aged 70-85 years with COVID-19, enrolled during active disease.

CDR3 sequence (DNA): TGCGCCAGCAGCTTGGTAGCTAGCGGGACTAACCACGAGCAGTACTTC. Translated: CASSLVASGTNHEQYF. The chain combines TRBV5-1 with TRBJ2-7; 9 nucleotides match TRBD2. The V gene's germline CDR1 is SGHRS and CDR2 YFSETQ. Losses at the gene ends were 0 bases for V and 5 bases for J; bases not matched to a gene: 9. The CDR3 contains 16 residues.